Presented here are 19 T cell receptor beta chains from one specimen sequenced in a study of CD8 T cells in Susac syndrome. RNA amounts of about 0.45 to 1 ug underwent reverse transcription with random hexamers. TCRdb re-analysed the immunoSEQ multiplex PCR reads in MiXCR, keeping a single row per CDR3 protein. The data hold 120,000 or so distinct CDR3 sequences, with about 93% observed a single time. Sequencing was performed on CD4+ T cells from PBMCs. These receptors all stem from a human donor in good health.

This rearrangement joins TRBV3-1 to TRBJ1-3; D is unclear. The germline gives CDR1 LGHDT, CDR2 YNNKEL (reference sequence). The CDR3 has 17 residues. V dropped 0 bases and J dropped 2 bases, with 14 bases sitting between them. The CDR3 here is CASSQDARGLAGNTIYF. Here the CDR3 DNA reads TGTGCCAGCAGCCAAGATGCGCGCGGGCTTGCTGGAAACACCATATATTTT.

The rearrangement uses TRBV19 and TRBJ1-5; TRBD1 matches 10 bases. The trim removed 6 bases at V and 2 bases at J, leaving 4 bases unmatched. The germline CDR1 and CDR2 sequences are LNHDA and SQIVND (reference sequence). The CDR3 is made up of 15 amino acids. DNA for the CDR3: TGTGCCAGTAGGGACGGACAGGGGGGCAATCAGCCCCAGCATTTT. This translates into CASRDGQGGNQPQHF.

The J gene is TRBJ2-5, the V gene TRBV3-1; D gene ambiguous. This CDR3 has 15 amino acids. Germline loops: CDR1 LGHDT, CDR2 YNNKEL (reference sequence). Trimming left V 4 bases short and J 5 bases short, with 17 bases between. The CDR3 nucleotides read TGTGCCAGCAGCCCTCGTGCCTCGACCTGGGAGACCCAGTACTTC. Residues: CASSPRASTWETQYF.

The CDR3 bases are TGTGCCAGCAGTGAGTCCAGGGGGCGCGGGGGCTACACCTTC. This translates into CASSESRGRGGYTF. The chain is built from TRBV2 and TRBJ1-2, with 8 positions matching TRBD1. This CDR3 contains 14 residues. Trimming at V came to 3 bases and at J to 8 bases, leaving 8 bases not matched to a gene. The germline V gene has CDR1 SNHLY and CDR2 FYNNEI.

The chain recombines TRBV5-1 with TRBJ1-5; possible D gene TRBD1, 6 bases. Per germline, CDR1 SGHRS and CDR2 YFSETQ. The ends were cut back, 4 bases at V and 2 bases at J, with 10 bases in the middle. This CDR3 spans 14 amino acids. CDR3 sequence (DNA): TGCGCCAGCAGCGCAGGGGATGGCAATCAGCCCCAGCATTTT. Translation gives CASSAGDGNQPQHF.

The CDR3 region is CASSLRLGLAGYNEQFF. CDR3 in DNA: TGTGCCAGCAGCCTAAGATTGGGACTAGCGGGGTACAATGAGCAGTTCTTC. The V and J genes are TRBV27 and TRBJ2-1, with 13 bases aligning to TRBD2. Trimming removed 6 bases from V and 4 bases from J; junction bases left unmatched: 9. The CDR3 is 17 residues long. Germline V gene sequence: CDR1 MNHEY, CDR2 SMNVEV (reference sequence).

V is TRBV20-1 and J is TRBJ2-1; the match to TRBD2 covers 14 bases. The ends lost 2 bases at V and 8 bases at J; junction bases unmatched: 5. CDR1 is DFQATT, CDR2 SNEGSKA, per germline (reference sequence). The CDR3 spans 15 residues. The CDR3 DNA is TGCAGTGCTAGAAGGACTAGCGGGAGGCGCGATGAGCAGTTCTTC. Translation gives CSARRTSGRRDEQFF.

V gene TRBV7-6 combines with J gene TRBJ2-1; TRBD2 is a possible D gene (5 bases). The germline CDR1 and CDR2 sequences are SGHVS and FNYEAQ. The ends were cut back, 2 bases at V and 4 bases at J, with 9 bases in the middle. This CDR3 spans 14 amino acids. CDR3 sequence (DNA): TGTGCCAGCAGCTTAAACGGGAATTACAATGAGCAGTTCTTC. This sequence encodes CASSLNGNYNEQFF.

CDR3 region: CSVEDPTRPDTQYF. The CDR3, as DNA: TGCAGCGTTGAAGATCCGACCCGACCAGATACGCAGTATTTT. The chain uses TRBV29-1 and TRBJ2-3, with D unresolved. Trimming cost V 0 bases and J 4 bases, with 11 bases left between them. Germline V gene sequence: CDR1 SQVTM, CDR2 ANQGSEA. The CDR3 consists of 14 residues.

The chain is built from TRBV27 and TRBJ2-7, with 9 nucleotides matching TRBD1. CDR1 MNHEY and CDR2 SMNVEV come from the germline V gene (reference sequence). The CDR3 length is 14 residues. V shed 5 bases, J shed 4 bases, and the junction held 6 bases outside the gene matches. The CDR3 sequence: CASSTGGGRYEQYF. CDR3 nucleotide sequence: TGTGCCAGCAGTACAGGGGGCGGGCGGTACGAGCAGTACTTC.

The rearrangement uses TRBV4-1 and TRBJ2-7, with D perhaps matching TRBD1 (5 bases). The CDR3 length is 16 residues. CDR1 MGHRA and CDR2 YSYEKL come from the germline V gene. Trimming stripped 0 bases from V and 5 bases from J, with 17 bases between. This CDR3 is CASSQDPAGSRNEQYF. CDR3 coding DNA: TGCGCCAGCAGCCAAGACCCCGCAGGGTCTAGGAACGAGCAGTACTTC.

The chain is built from TRBV6-5 and TRBJ2-7; TRBD2 aligns across 9 bases. The CDR3 loop spans 14 amino acids. The junction had 6 bases not matched to a gene; V was cut back by 6 bases and J by 3 bases. Per the germline V gene, CDR1 is MNHEY and CDR2 is SVGAGI. CDR3 protein: CASRPTSGYYEQYF. CDR3 sequence (DNA): TGTGCCAGCAGGCCAACTAGCGGGTACTACGAGCAGTACTTC.

The chain combines TRBV7-3 with TRBJ2-2; no firm D call. Germline V gene sequence: CDR1 SGHTA, CDR2 FQGTGA. The length of the CDR3 is 16 residues. V lost 5 bases and J 1 base, leaving 14 bases between the germline ends. In DNA, the CDR3 is TGTGCCAGCAGCCCCAACGGACGTGGGAACACCGGGGAGCTGTTTTTT. Protein: CASSPNGRGNTGELFF. Variable domain in full (rest from reference TRBV7-3 and TRBJ2-2): GAGVSQTPSNKVTEKGKYVELRCDPISGHTALYWYRQSLGQGPEFLIYFQGTGAADDSGLPNDRFFAVRPEGSVSTLKIQRTERGDSAVYLCASSPNGRGNTGELFFGEGSRLTVL.

The chain carries TRBV7-2 and TRBJ2-7; 9 nucleotides match TRBD1. Losses at the gene ends were 1 base for V and 4 bases for J; bases not matched to a gene: 8. The CDR3 runs to 16 residues. From germline, CDR1 is SGHTA and CDR2 FQGNSA. The CDR3 here is CASSLVVTGGGYEQYF. The DNA of the CDR3 is TGTGCCAGCAGCTTAGTAGTCACAGGGGGCGGTTACGAGCAGTACTTC.

This chain uses TRBV3-1 with TRBJ2-5; D possibly uses TRBD1 or TRBD2 (5 bases each). Per germline, CDR1 LGHDT and CDR2 YNNKEL (reference sequence). The CDR3 consists of 15 residues. Trimming pared 3 bases from V and 4 bases from J, leaving 15 bases between. The CDR3 DNA follows: TGTGCCAGCAGCCAGGGACCGACACCGGTAGAGACCCAGTACTTC. Translated, it gives CASSQGPTPVETQYF.

The J gene is TRBJ2-5, the V gene TRBV3-1; D gene ambiguous. Trimming left V 0 bases short and J 1 base short, with 6 bases between. Germline V gene sequence: CDR1 LGHDT, CDR2 YNNKEL (reference sequence). This CDR3 contains 14 residues. CDR3 DNA sequence: TGTGCCAGCAGCCAAGAGGCGGCCCAAGAGACCCAGTACTTC. Protein sequence: CASSQEAAQETQYF.

The sample holds a few counts of this clonotype. The chain couples TRBV29-1 to TRBJ2-5, with D hard to call. The CDR3 spans 12 residues. Per the germline V gene, CDR1 is SQVTM and CDR2 is ANQGSEA. V was cut by 5 bases and J by 4 bases, with 11 bases left in between. The CDR3 loop reads CSVRWVGETQYF. The CDR3 DNA reads TGCAGCGTTAGGTGGGTCGGAGAGACCCAGTACTTC.

The chain recombines TRBV30 with TRBJ2-1; TRBD2 matches at 9 bases. The CDR3 is 16 amino acids. Germline assignment: CDR1 GTSNPN and CDR2 SVGIG (reference sequence). With 3 bases clipped from V and 1 base from J, the junction kept 7 bases outside the gene matches. The DNA of the CDR3 is TGTGCCTGGAGCCAACCCGGACTAGCGTCCTACAATGAGCAGTTCTTC. The encoded protein is CAWSQPGLASYNEQFF.

This rearrangement joins TRBV7-9 to TRBJ2-2, with 7 bases aligning to TRBD2. Germline values: CDR1 SEHNR, CDR2 FQNEAQ (reference sequence). Trimming at V came to 5 bases and at J to 6 bases, leaving 21 bases not matched to a gene. The CDR3 has 19 amino acids. CDR3 bases: TGTGCCAGCAGCCCCTTCCCCCAAGTTATAGCGGGCAGCTCCGGGGAGCTGTTTTTT. Its translation is CASSPFPQVIAGSSGELFF.